A single sample gave rise to the 10 T cell receptor beta chains below, sequenced in a study of identical twins. TCRdb independently ran MiXCR on the 5' RACE reads; one entry per CDR3 protein. Found here are 520,000 or so distinct CDR3 sequences, less than 25% of them singletons; the top ten hold around 1%. These data were likewise used in another study, on T cells expressing NK-cell markers.

Sequencing input: CD4+ T cells sorted from blood. The receptors stem from a woman younger than 35 in good health.

This clonotype was detected ten times or more. V is TRBV6-5 and J is TRBJ1-1, with TRBD1 matching over 7 bases. Germline V gene lookup returns CDR1 MNHEY and CDR2 SVGAGI. With 3 bases clipped from V and 4 bases from J, the junction kept 8 bases outside the gene matches. CDR3 length equals 15 residues. The CDR3 is CASSYDRDRGTEAFF. The CDR3 DNA is TGTGCCAGCAGTTATGACAGGGATCGCGGCACTGAAGCTTTCTTT.

There are a few counts of this clonotype. The chain couples TRBV12-3 or TRBV12-4 to TRBJ1-5, with D possibly matching TRBD1 (5 bases). The germline V and J ends were trimmed by 2 bases and 5 bases, with 10 bases remaining between them. The CDR3 length is 14 residues. CDR3 bases: TGTGCCAGCAGTTTAATGGGGGGTGATCAGCCCCAGCATTTT. This codes for CASSLMGGDQPQHF.

This clonotype was picked up a small number of times. The V and J genes are TRBV7-2 and TRBJ1-5; TRBD1 is a possible D gene (5 bases). The V end was cut by 3 bases, the J end by 2 bases, with 11 bases between. CDR3 length equals 15 residues. Germline CDR1 SGHTA, CDR2 FQGNSA. The DNA for the CDR3 is TGTGCCAGCAGCTTTGTGCGGGACGGCAATCAGCCCCAGCATTTT. It encodes CASSFVRDGNQPQHF.

The chain employs TRBV3-1 and TRBJ2-5; D remains ambiguous. The germline CDR1 and CDR2 sequences are LGHDT and YNNKEL (reference sequence). The CDR3 loop spans 14 amino acids. The V gene lost 1 base and the J gene lost 1 base, with 7 bases spanning the gap. CDR3 coding DNA: TGTGCCAGCAGCCAAGGTCCCCCCCAAGAGACCCAGTACTTC. Its protein product is CASSQGPPQETQYF.

This clonotype was detected only a few times. V is TRBV9 and J is TRBJ1-1; the D gene is possibly TRBD1 (5 bases). Germline CDR1 SGDLS, CDR2 YYNGEE. CDR3 size: 16 residues. V shed 2 bases and J shed 0 bases, with 14 bases lying between them. The CDR3, as DNA: TGTGCCAGCAGCGTGTCAGCAGGGCTCATGAACACTGAAGCTTTCTTT. Translation: CASSVSAGLMNTEAFF. The whole variable domain, filled in from reference TRBV9 and TRBJ1-1, reads DSGVTQTPKHLITATGQRVTLRCSPRSGDLSVYWYQQSLDQGLQFLIQYYNGEERAKGNILERFSAQQFPDLHSELNLSSLELGDSALYFCASSVSAGLMNTEAFFGQGTRLTVV.

This clonotype was seen only a few times. The chain joins TRBV9 to TRBJ2-7; 10 bases agree with TRBD2. This CDR3 spans 15 amino acids. J gave up 7 bases and V 0 bases, and 7 bases lay outside the gene matches. Germline CDR1 reads SGDLS; CDR2 reads YYNGEE. CDR3 region: CASSVDPSGGREQYF. In DNA, the CDR3 is TGTGCCAGCAGCGTAGATCCTAGCGGGGGACGGGAGCAGTACTTC. Supplemented by reference TRBV9 and TRBJ2-7, the full variable domain reads DSGVTQTPKHLITATGQRVTLRCSPRSGDLSVYWYQQSLDQGLQFLIQYYNGEERAKGNILERFSAQQFPDLHSELNLSSLELGDSALYFCASSVDPSGGREQYFGPGTRLTVT.

The chain recombines TRBV24-1 with TRBJ2-5; 10 bases are a match to TRBD2. CDR1 and CDR2 from the germline V gene are KGHDR and SFDVKD. The CDR3 consists of 17 residues. Trimming took 2 bases from V and 4 from J; bases not matched to a gene: 9. This CDR3 reads CATSDSKAGGPRETQYF. The CDR3 DNA follows: TGTGCCACCAGTGATTCGAAAGCGGGAGGGCCGCGAGAGACCCAGTACTTC.

This clonotype has a handful of counts. CDR3 coding DNA: TGCGCCAGCAGCTTGGACACGGGGAAGGCAGATACGCAGTATTTT. Amino acids: CASSLDTGKADTQYF. J is TRBJ2-3 and V is TRBV5-1, with D perhaps TRBD2 (5 bases). Deletions cut 0 bases from V and 4 bases from J, with 12 bases between. Looked up from germline, CDR1 is SGHRS and CDR2 is YFSETQ. The CDR3 totals 15 residues. Complete variable domain (other parts from reference TRBV5-1 and TRBJ2-3): KAGVTQTPRYLIKTRGQQVTLSCSPISGHRSVSWYQQTPGQGLQFLFEYFSETQRNKGNFPGRFSGRQFSNSRSEMNVSTLELGDSALYLCASSLDTGKADTQYFGPGTRLTVL.

The rearrangement links TRBV3-1 to TRBJ1-2; TRBD1 aligns across 10 bases. V trimming: 3 bases; J trimming: 7 bases; junction bases outside the gene matches: 2. The CDR3 is 13 amino acids. The germline gives CDR1 LGHDT, CDR2 YNNKEL (reference sequence). CDR3 nucleotide sequence: TGTGCCAGCAGCCAGACAGGGGGCTCTGGCTACACCTTC. Protein sequence: CASSQTGGSGYTF.

This clonotype was detected many times. This chain connects TRBV5-4 to TRBJ2-5, with a tentative D call TRBD1 (8 bases). Germline V gene lookup returns CDR1 SGHNT and CDR2 YYREEE (reference sequence). The V and J ends lost 0 bases and 6 bases respectively, with 15 bases between them. There are 15 residues in the CDR3. The CDR3 spells CASSLVTGGGQTQYF. The CDR3 DNA reads TGTGCCAGCAGCTTGGTAACAGGGGGGGGTCAGACCCAGTACTTC.